This T cell receptor (beta chain) was identified during a study of cytomegalovirus exposure and HLA in healthy donors. About this clone itself: Its target is not known.

Study results and caveats: Cytomegalovirus status, reportedly, was diagnosed with high specificity and sensitivity by the classifier. The study put roughly 160 TCR beta chains on its list as cytomegalovirus-associated.

V dropped 6 bases and J dropped 7; count of bases not matched to a gene: 7. The CDR3 spans 15 residues. Germline CDR1 reads MDHEN; CDR2 reads SYDVKM. TCRdb's copy holds only in-frame clones and misses some; the assay was immunoSEQ multiplex PCR. Of 150,000 to 200,000 clones listed, 75% to 90% are singletons. Specimen: PBMCs. The chain recombines TRBV28 with TRBJ2-1, with 12 bases identical to TRBD2. This sequence originates from a man between 18 and 35 years old in good health and CMV-seropositive. The CDR3 here is CASRIRGLAGNEQFF. In DNA form, the CDR3 reads TGTGCCAGCAGGATTCGAGGACTAGCGGGGAATGAGCAGTTCTTC.